Listed below are T cell receptor beta chains from one sample, sequenced in a study of shared T cell receptors in the human thymus. Assay used: immunoSEQ multiplex PCR; TCRdb lists only in-frame clones, some missing. The sample consists of 550,000 to 800,000 clones, 75% to 90% of them appearing once. These data also formed part of another study, on human thymus T cells.

What was sequenced was thymocytes. The source is a girl less than two years old with a congenital heart defect. CDR3s include the opening cysteine and the closing phenylalanine or tryptophan. D genes are given only for firm matches. Size is stated for part of the rows, as once, few or many counts, or as a class when the clone is expanded.

abundance	d_gene	v_gene	j_gene	CDR3aa	CDR3nt
few	TRBD1	TRBV5-1	TRBJ2-1	CASSPLPTGPGVNEQFF	TGCGCCAGCAGCCCCCTACCGACAGGGCCTGGGGTGAATGAGCAGTTCTTC
.	TRBD1	TRBV11-2	TRBJ1-4	CASSFQVDRDRGANEKLFF	TGTGCCAGCAGCTTTCAAGTCGACCGGGACAGGGGTGCTAATGAAAAACTGTTTTTT
.	.	TRBV5-1	TRBJ1-2	CASTPTRQTDGYTF	TGCGCCAGCACCCCTACCCGACAGACGGATGGCTACACCTTC
.	.	TRBV6-1	TRBJ2-7	CASSEEPPPYERQYF	TGTGCCAGCAGTGAAGAGCCCCCCCCTTACGAGCGGCAGTACTTC
once	TRBD2	TRBV6-1	TRBJ2-1	CAITGGGPYNEQFF	TGTGCCATCACGGGGGGGGGACCGTACAATGAGCAGTTCTTC
.	TRBD1	TRBV7-9	TRBJ1-1	CASSDWTGATVTEAFF	TGTGCCAGCAGCGATTGGACAGGGGCGACGGTGACTGAAGCTTTCTTT
.	.	TRBV14	TRBJ2-7	CASSPLGGGFSYEQYF	TGTGCCAGCAGCCCCCTCGGTGGGGGGTTCTCCTACGAGCAGTACTTC
.	TRBD2	TRBV4-3	TRBJ2-3	CASSQDGTSATDTQYF	TGCGCCAGCAGCCAAGATGGGACTAGCGCCACAGATACGCAGTATTTT
.	TRBD2	TRBV7-2	TRBJ2-1	CASSFSSGVHNEQFF	TGTGCCAGCAGCTTTTCAAGCGGGGTCCACAATGAGCAGTTCTTC
once	TRBD1	TRBV4-1	TRBJ1-1	CASSQDYEGARANTEAFF	TGCGCCAGCAGCCAAGATTATGAGGGGGCGAGGGCGAACACTGAAGCTTTCTTT
.	.	TRBV9	TRBJ2-5	CASSDPPTRRGAKETQYF	TGTGCCAGCAGCGACCCGCCGACCCGTCGGGGGGCGAAAGAGACCCAGTACTTC
few	TRBD2	TRBV27	TRBJ2-3	CASSLGRGGTDTQYF	TGTGCCAGCAGTTTAGGGCGGGGGGGCACAGATACGCAGTATTTT
.	TRBD2	TRBV4-3	TRBJ2-1	CASSQVASGTDNEQFF	TGCGCCAGCAGCCAAGTAGCTAGCGGGACCGACAATGAGCAGTTCTTC
.	.	TRBV12-5	TRBJ2-6	CASGSQNSGANVLTF	TGTGCTAGTGGCTCCCAGAACTCTGGGGCCAACGTCCTGACTTTC
once	TRBD2	TRBV7-6	TRBJ2-3	CASSLAGSGDSTDTQYF	TGTGCCAGCAGCTTAGCGGGAAGCGGGGATAGCACAGATACGCAGTATTTT
.	TRBD1	TRBV30	TRBJ1-1	CAWSVQAPGTGAQNTEAFF	TGTGCCTGGAGTGTACAGGCCCCCGGAACAGGGGCCCAGAACACTGAAGCTTTCTTT
.	TRBD1	TRBV5-1	TRBJ2-5	CASSPGTDLQETQYF	TGCGCCAGCAGTCCCGGGACAGATCTTCAAGAGACCCAGTACTTC
.	TRBD1	TRBV11-2	TRBJ2-5	CASSFGCLGTDQETQYF	TGTGCCAGCAGCTTTGGGTGTCTGGGGACAGACCAAGAGACCCAGTACTTC
.	.	TRBV27	TRBJ1-6	CASSLDSSYNSPLHF	TGTGCCAGCAGTCTCGACAGCTCCTATAATTCACCCCTCCACTTT
few	TRBD2	TRBV27	TRBJ2-3	CASSLSPGRVNSDTQYF	TGTGCCAGCAGTTTAAGTCCGGGGAGGGTGAATAGCGATACGCAGTATTTT
once	.	TRBV29-1	TRBJ2-1	CSAVFGGSSYNEQFF	TGCAGCGCTGTCTTCGGGGGATCCTCCTACAATGAGCAGTTCTTC